A selection of T cell receptor beta chains follows, all from one sample in a study of early T cells in non-severe SARS-CoV-2 infection. TCRdb re-called the 5' RACE reads with MiXCR, one entry per CDR3 protein. The sample yields more than 55,000 distinct CDR3 sequences, just under 9% seen once. The sample consisted of whole blood. Receptor source: an adult who was a healthcare worker with PCR-confirmed SARS-CoV-2 infection or an uninfected control (not recorded which). The CDR3 runs from the conserved cysteine through the conserved F or W. The D gene is left open where the match is weak. Rows give clone size only sometimes, using once, few, many, or a class for an expanded clone.

size: many
D: NA
J: TRBJ2-3
V: TRBV5-1
CDR3: CASSLRAGETDTQYF
DNA: TGCGCCAGCAGCCTGAGAGCCGGGGAAACAGATACGCAGTATTTT

size: NA
D: NA
J: TRBJ1-2
V: TRBV5-4
CDR3: CASIGGTNGYTF
DNA: TGTGCCAGCATTGGGGGTACGAATGGCTACACCTTC

size: many
D: TRBD1
J: TRBJ2-2
V: TRBV28
CDR3: CASTSAGQGSGELFF
DNA: TGTGCCAGCACTTCGGCCGGACAGGGGTCCGGGGAGCTGTTTTTT

size: NA
D: NA
J: TRBJ1-1
V: TRBV20-1
CDR3: CSASFTEAFF
DNA: TGCAGTGCTAGTTTCACTGAAGCTTTCTTT

size: NA
D: TRBD1
J: TRBJ1-4
V: TRBV5-1
CDR3: CASSLGVQGAFEKLFF
DNA: TGCGCCAGCAGCTTGGGCGTACAGGGGGCCTTTGAAAAACTGTTTTTT

size: many
D: NA
J: TRBJ2-1
V: TRBV3-1
CDR3: CASSQLGPPKFF
DNA: TGTGCCAGCAGCCAACTGGGGCCTCCAAAGTTCTTC

size: NA
D: TRBD1
J: TRBJ2-3
V: TRBV29-1
CDR3: CSASTGGITDTQYF
DNA: TGCAGCGCATCCACAGGGGGCATTACAGATACGCAGTATTTT

size: NA
D: NA
J: TRBJ2-7
V: TRBV2
CDR3: CASNRRDSYEQYF
DNA: TGTGCCAGCAACAGGAGAGACTCCTACGAGCAGTACTTC

size: few
D: TRBD2
J: TRBJ2-3
V: TRBV9
CDR3: CASSGSSGGLGTDTQYF
DNA: TGTGCCAGCAGCGGGAGTAGCGGGGGCCTTGGCACAGATACGCAGTATTTT

size: many
D: NA
J: TRBJ1-4
V: TRBV29-1
CDR3: CSGRVMRKTGEKLFF
DNA: TGCAGCGGCCGTGTGATGCGAAAAACGGGGGAAAAACTGTTTTTT

size: many
D: TRBD2
J: TRBJ2-1
V: TRBV6-2/TRBV6-3
CDR3: CASTALHSGRGNEQFF
DNA: TGTGCCAGCACCGCCCTCCATAGCGGGAGAGGTAATGAGCAGTTCTTC

size: few
D: TRBD1
J: TRBJ2-7
V: TRBV7-6
CDR3: CASSSDRGYSYEQYF
DNA: TGTGCCAGCAGCTCGGACAGGGGATACTCCTACGAGCAGTACTTC

size: few
D: NA
J: TRBJ1-1
V: TRBV28
CDR3: CASSQPGENTEAFF
DNA: TGTGCCAGCAGCCAACCAGGGGAGAACACTGAAGCTTTCTTT

size: many
D: TRBD2
J: TRBJ2-3
V: TRBV10-3
CDR3: CAISPGTSGDTQYF
DNA: TGTGCCATCAGCCCTGGGACTAGCGGAGATACGCAGTATTTT

size: NA
D: NA
J: TRBJ1-1
V: TRBV18
CDR3: CASSFGRKKMNTEAFF
DNA: TGTGCCAGCTCCTTTGGCAGAAAAAAGATGAACACTGAAGCTTTCTTT

size: few
D: NA
J: TRBJ2-1
V: TRBV4-3
CDR3: CASSQAGGYPYNEQFF
DNA: TGCGCCAGCAGCCAAGCGGGGGGCTACCCATACAATGAGCAGTTCTTC

size: few
D: TRBD1
J: TRBJ1-1
V: TRBV28
CDR3: CASIQGAGGTEAFF
DNA: TGTGCCAGCATACAGGGGGCGGGTGGGACTGAAGCTTTCTTT

size: NA
D: NA
J: TRBJ2-1
V: TRBV6-2/TRBV6-3
CDR3: CASSYPTLKSYNEQFF
DNA: TGTGCCAGCAGTTACCCGACCCTAAAGTCCTACAATGAGCAGTTCTTC

size: few
D: TRBD1
J: TRBJ1-2
V: TRBV28
CDR3: CASTPNRGYGYTF
DNA: TGTGCCAGCACCCCGAACAGGGGGTATGGCTACACCTTC

size: many
D: NA
J: TRBJ1-1
V: TRBV29-1
CDR3: CSVRGQAANTEAFF
DNA: TGCAGCGTTCGTGGCCAGGCAGCAAACACTGAAGCTTTCTTT

size: few
D: TRBD1
J: TRBJ1-1
V: TRBV6-2/TRBV6-3
CDR3: CASSSHMGQPNTEAFF
DNA: TGTGCCAGCAGTTCCCACATGGGACAGCCGAACACTGAAGCTTTCTTT

size: few
D: NA
J: TRBJ2-1
V: TRBV7-2
CDR3: CATSREEPYNEQFF
DNA: TGTGCCACCTCAAGGGAGGAACCTTACAATGAGCAGTTCTTC

size: few
D: NA
J: TRBJ2-1
V: TRBV5-5
CDR3: CASSDHRANEQFF
DNA: TGTGCCAGCAGCGATCACAGGGCCAATGAGCAGTTCTTC

size: many
D: NA
J: TRBJ1-3
V: TRBV12-3/TRBV12-4
CDR3: CASSLGQIPSGNTIYF
DNA: TGTGCCAGCAGTTTGGGGCAGATCCCCTCTGGAAACACCATATATTTT

size: many
D: NA
J: TRBJ2-7
V: TRBV29-1
CDR3: CSVAPWGTGDEQYF
DNA: TGCAGCGTCGCCCCTTGGGGGACGGGCGACGAGCAGTACTTC

size: medium-sized
D: TRBD2
J: TRBJ2-3
V: TRBV7-2
CDR3: CASSFSGKDTQYF
DNA: TGTGCCAGCAGCTTTAGCGGGAAGGATACGCAGTATTTT

size: few
D: TRBD2
J: TRBJ2-2
V: TRBV4-2
CDR3: CASSRGLAGNTGELFF
DNA: TGTGCCAGCAGCCGGGGCCTAGCGGGGAACACCGGGGAGCTGTTTTTT

size: NA
D: TRBD1
J: TRBJ2-7
V: TRBV28
CDR3: CASSLPAGGCEQYF
DNA: TGTGCCAGCAGTTTACCGGCAGGGGGCTGCGAGCAGTACTTC

size: many
D: NA
J: TRBJ2-2
V: TRBV20-1
CDR3: CSAISGDTGELFF
DNA: TGCAGTGCTATATCTGGGGACACCGGGGAGCTGTTTTTT

size: few
D: TRBD1
J: TRBJ1-5
V: TRBV6-5
CDR3: CASSRTGHNQPQHF
DNA: TGTGCCAGCAGCCGGACAGGGCATAATCAGCCCCAGCATTTT

size: many
D: TRBD2
J: TRBJ2-3
V: TRBV4-2
CDR3: CASSHATSGSFADTQYF
DNA: TGTGCCAGCAGCCACGCTACTAGCGGGAGTTTTGCAGATACGCAGTATTTT

size: many
D: TRBD1
J: TRBJ2-2
V: TRBV7-9
CDR3: CASSPWTGDLTGELFF
DNA: TGTGCCAGCAGCCCATGGACAGGGGACCTCACCGGGGAGCTGTTTTTT

size: NA
D: NA
J: TRBJ2-7
V: TRBV6-6
CDR3: CASSFQLDPAHEQYF
DNA: TGTGCCAGCAGTTTCCAACTGGACCCAGCACACGAGCAGTACTTC

size: NA
D: NA
J: TRBJ1-1
V: TRBV10-2
CDR3: CASSGTEAFF
DNA: TGCGCCAGCAGTGGGACTGAAGCTTTCTTT

size: few
D: TRBD1
J: TRBJ1-2
V: TRBV12-3/TRBV12-4
CDR3: CASSLSQGARSYTF
DNA: TGTGCCAGCAGTTTAAGCCAGGGGGCGCGGAGCTACACCTTC

size: NA
D: NA
J: TRBJ1-6
V: TRBV7-2
CDR3: CASSSKGLGANSPLHF
DNA: TGTGCCAGCAGCTCAAAGGGACTTGGGGCCAATTCACCCCTCCACTTT

size: few
D: NA
J: TRBJ2-7
V: TRBV7-8
CDR3: CASSSAGTRSSYEQYF
DNA: TGTGCCAGCAGCTCGGCTGGGACACGGAGCTCCTACGAGCAGTACTTC

size: many
D: NA
J: TRBJ1-2
V: TRBV6-1
CDR3: CASSEVPPNYGYTF
DNA: TGTGCCAGCAGTGAAGTTCCGCCAAACTATGGCTACACCTTC

size: many
D: NA
J: TRBJ2-5
V: TRBV20-1
CDR3: CSLKEQGLLETQYF
DNA: TGCAGTCTGAAGGAGCAGGGGCTATTAGAGACCCAGTACTTC

size: many
D: NA
J: TRBJ1-1
V: TRBV6-5
CDR3: CASSYGTVTRKNTEAFF
DNA: TGTGCCAGCAGTTACGGGACGGTGACGAGGAAGAACACTGAAGCTTTCTTT

size: medium-sized
D: NA
J: TRBJ1-1
V: TRBV13
CDR3: CASSTGAGNTEAFF
DNA: TGTGCCAGCAGCACGGGGGCTGGAAACACTGAAGCTTTCTTT

size: many
D: NA
J: TRBJ2-7
V: TRBV6-5
CDR3: CASSSTPQGYEQYF
DNA: TGTGCCAGCAGTTCTACGCCACAGGGTTACGAGCAGTACTTC

size: NA
D: NA
J: TRBJ1-5
V: TRBV12-3/TRBV12-4
CDR3: CASSHSGPRYQPQHF
DNA: TGTGCCAGCAGTCACTCGGGGCCGCGGTATCAGCCCCAGCATTTT

size: many
D: TRBD2
J: TRBJ2-2
V: TRBV12-3/TRBV12-4
CDR3: CASSRRLAGNTGELFF
DNA: TGTGCCAGCAGTCGGCGACTAGCGGGGAACACCGGGGAGCTGTTTTTT